This T cell receptor (beta chain) was captured in a study of blood T cell repertoires in COVID-19. Overall study: The origin of the acute and convalescent COVID-19 samples was the United States, Italy and Spain. T cells, B-cell-depleted T cells, or PBMCs provided the cDNA or gDNA that served as material.

The cohort comprised adults aged about 18 to 90 years residing in around 25 US areas. TCRdb keeps only in-frame clones here, not all; method: immunoSEQ multiplex PCR. The table includes approximately 200,000 clones, more than 80% detected once. The CDR3 totals 15 residues. Trimming took 0 bases from V and 3 from J, leaving 10 bases between them. Germline CDR1 is SGDLS and CDR2 is YYNGEE. The V gene is TRBV9, the J gene TRBJ2-1, with D unresolved. Sequencing input: PBMCs or T cells enriched from blood (not recorded which). The receptor was isolated from a man aged 30 to 39 who had recovered from COVID-19. In DNA, the CDR3 is TGTGCCAGCAGCGTAGTGGGCGACGGCTACAATGAGCAGTTCTTC. This codes for CASSVVGDGYNEQFF.